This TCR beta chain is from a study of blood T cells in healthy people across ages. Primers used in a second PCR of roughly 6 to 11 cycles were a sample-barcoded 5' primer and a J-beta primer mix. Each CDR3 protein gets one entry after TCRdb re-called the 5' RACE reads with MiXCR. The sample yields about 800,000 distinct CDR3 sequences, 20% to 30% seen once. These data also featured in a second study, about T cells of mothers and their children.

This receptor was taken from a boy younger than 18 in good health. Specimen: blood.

The CDR3, as DNA: TGCGCCAGCAGCTTGGTCGCGGGGGTTCCCGGGGAGCTGTTTTTT. It encodes CASSLVAGVPGELFF. V and J are TRBV5-1 and TRBJ2-2; 7 nucleotides align to TRBD2. The V segment lost 0 bases and the J segment 6 bases; nucleotides outside the gene matches: 5. Germline assignment: CDR1 SGHRS and CDR2 YFSETQ. The CDR3 sequence is 15 residues long. The variable domain in full, with the rest retrieved from reference TRBV5-1 and TRBJ2-2, is KAGVTQTPRYLIKTRGQQVTLSCSPISGHRSVSWYQQTPGQGLQFLFEYFSETQRNKGNFPGRFSGRQFSNSRSEMNVSTLELGDSALYLCASSLVAGVPGELFFGEGSRLTVL.